This T cell receptor beta chain was retrieved from a study of breast tumors, draining lymph nodes, adjacent tissues. Axillary draining lymph nodes of breast cancer patients supplied the node samples. This clonotype was seen many times. Its antigen is undetermined. MiXCR, applied by TCRdb to the multiplex PCR reads, yields one record per CDR3 protein. The table lists about 130,000 distinct CDR3 sequences, 15% to 20% of them singletons. V was pared by 8 bases and J by 5 bases, with 21 bases between. This CDR3 contains 16 residues. Germline values: CDR1 LNHDA, CDR2 SQIVND (reference sequence). Broader study findings: Tumor repertoires ranked between lymph nodes and nontumor tissue in diversity, with V and J gene preferences. Tumor and nontumor repertoires were significantly more similar in luminal-like than in basal-like breast cancer. Tumor T cell lymph node origin was a supported hypothesis, not proven. The data were judged consistent with most tumor T cells coming from lymph node and expanding in tumor.

Source material: axillary lymph node tissue. The clonotype comes from a female donor with breast cancer. Some clones in this sample may be carry-over from other donors' samples. V gene TRBV19 combines with J gene TRBJ1-4, with D possibly TRBD1 on 5 matching bases. This CDR3 reads CASLSSGGRTNEKLFF. CDR3 in DNA: TGTGCCAGTCTCTCCTCGGGGGGACGTACGAATGAAAAACTGTTTTTT.